This is a list of T cell receptor beta chains from one sample in a study of vaccination and CD4 T cells after COVID-19. Each CDR3 protein gets one entry after TCRdb re-called the PCR reads with MiXCR. The sample has more than 15,000 distinct CDR3 sequences, roughly 45% seen once. Antigens of these TCRs are unknown. Material: CD4+ T cells from blood, cultured in vitro, obtained before SARS-CoV-2 vaccination. Receptors originate from a human donor who had recovered from COVID-19. The CDR3 runs from the conserved cysteine through the conserved F or W. Fields, in order: CDR3 protein, CDR3 DNA, D gene, V gene, J gene, clone size. D genes are given only for firm matches. The size of a clone is reported for some rows only, either as once, few or many, or as a class for expanded clones.

CASSEIGQGHSPLHF	TGTGCCAGCAGTGAAATTGGACAGGGGCATTCACCCCTCCACTTT	TRBD1	TRBV6-1	TRBJ1-6	NA
CASSLLPGGYQPQHF	TGTGCCAGCAGCTTACTCCCAGGGGGGTATCAGCCCCAGCATTTT	TRBD1	TRBV7-2	TRBJ1-5	NA
CASSLDRVLINYGYTF	TGTGCCAGCAGTTTAGACAGGGTTCTTATTAACTATGGCTACACCTTC	TRBD1	TRBV28	TRBJ1-2	once
CASSLALAGRYTGELFF	TGTGCCAGCAGCTTAGCACTAGCGGGACGGTACACCGGGGAGCTGTTTTTT	TRBD2	TRBV7-2	TRBJ2-2	few
CASSSTGGKGANVLTF	TGTGCCAGCAGTTCGACAGGGGGAAAGGGGGCCAACGTCCTGACTTTC	TRBD1	TRBV28	TRBJ2-6	NA
CATRLTSGAETQYF	TGTGCCACTCGTCTGACTAGCGGGGCAGAGACCCAGTACTTC	TRBD2	TRBV19	TRBJ2-5	few
CASRPLRENTEAFF	TGTGCCAGCCGACCTCTCCGAGAGAACACTGAAGCTTTCTTT	NA	TRBV2	TRBJ1-1	NA
CSAQQAGGTTKNIQYF	TGCAGTGCCCAACAGGCAGGGGGGACAACCAAAAACATTCAGTACTTC	NA	TRBV20-1	TRBJ2-4	few
CATQATEGSPLHF	TGTGCCACCCAGGCAACTGAGGGGTCACCCCTCCACTTT	NA	TRBV12-3/TRBV12-4	TRBJ1-6	NA
CASSSGTTIQETQYF	TGTGCCAGCAGCTCGGGGACTACCATCCAAGAGACCCAGTACTTC	TRBD2	TRBV5-4	TRBJ2-5	NA
CATSRDRARRAFF	TGTGCCACCAGCAGAGATCGCGCACGACGCGCTTTCTTT	NA	TRBV15	TRBJ1-1	NA
CASSTGTNTEAFF	TGTGCCAGCAGTACGGGGACGAACACTGAAGCTTTCTTT	NA	TRBV6-4	TRBJ1-1	NA
CATSRTQGSGNTIYF	TGTGCCACCAGCAGAACCCAGGGCTCTGGAAACACCATATATTTT	NA	TRBV15	TRBJ1-3	few
CASSSSYEQYF	TGTGCCAGCAGCTCCTCCTACGAGCAGTACTTC	NA	TRBV11-3	TRBJ2-7	few
CASSLRLAGPSTDTQYF	TGTGCCAGCAGCTTGAGACTAGCGGGACCTAGCACAGATACGCAGTATTTT	TRBD2	TRBV7-2	TRBJ2-3	NA
CASSNLRDRVHEQYF	TGTGCCAGCAGCAACCTCCGGGACAGGGTCCACGAGCAGTACTTC	TRBD1	TRBV27	TRBJ2-7	NA
CATSKAGTDTQYF	TGTGCCACCAGCAAGGCGGGGACAGATACGCAGTATTTT	NA	TRBV24-1	TRBJ2-3	few
CASSRPGLVGSEQYF	TGTGCCAGCAGTAGACCGGGACTAGTGGGCTCGGAGCAGTACTTC	TRBD2	TRBV27	TRBJ2-7	few
CSAVRDRSPGNTIYF	TGCAGTGCTGTCCGGGACCGCTCGCCGGGAAACACCATATATTTT	NA	TRBV20-1	TRBJ1-3	NA
CASRRGVNTEAFF	TGTGCCAGCAGGAGGGGGGTGAACACTGAAGCTTTCTTT	NA	TRBV6-1	TRBJ1-1	NA
CSARVGHGSGNTIYF	TGCAGTGCTAGGGTGGGACATGGCTCTGGAAACACCATATATTTT	NA	TRBV20-1	TRBJ1-3	NA
CASSLGLYNEQFF	TGTGCCAGCAGCTTAGGGCTGTACAATGAGCAGTTCTTC	NA	TRBV7-9	TRBJ2-1	few
CASSEGTGAYSNQPQHF	TGTGCCAGCAGCGAAGGGACAGGGGCTTATAGCAATCAGCCCCAGCATTTT	TRBD1	TRBV9	TRBJ1-5	NA
CASSSNRVTDTQYF	TGTGCCAGCAGTTCCAACAGGGTCACAGATACGCAGTATTTT	NA	TRBV12-3/TRBV12-4	TRBJ2-3	NA
CASSSSGGNTGELFF	TGTGCCAGCAGCTCCTCCGGGGGGAACACCGGGGAGCTGTTTTTT	NA	TRBV11-2	TRBJ2-2	few
CASSPLGRDFEQYF	TGTGCCAGCAGCCCGTTGGGGCGGGACTTCGAGCAGTACTTC	NA	TRBV7-2	TRBJ2-7	NA
CATSRIPQGTDTQYF	TGTGCCACCAGCAGGATCCCCCAGGGAACAGATACGCAGTATTTT	NA	TRBV15	TRBJ2-3	few
CSASATTRGAYNEQFF	TGCAGTGCTTCAGCCACGACAAGGGGGGCCTACAATGAGCAGTTCTTC	NA	TRBV20-1	TRBJ2-1	NA
CASSYSNLETYGYTF	TGTGCCAGCAGTTACTCGAATCTGGAGACCTATGGCTACACCTTC	NA	TRBV6-2/TRBV6-3	TRBJ1-2	once
CASSIARGARTEAFF	TGTGCCAGTAGTATCGCGAGGGGTGCGAGGACTGAAGCTTTCTTT	NA	TRBV19	TRBJ1-1	NA
CSAPQADRRNTEAFF	TGCAGTGCTCCCCAAGCCGACAGACGAAACACTGAAGCTTTCTTT	NA	TRBV20-1	TRBJ1-1	NA
CASSEGHGSSHF	TGTGCCAGCAGTGAAGGGCACGGCTCGTCACATTTT	NA	TRBV6-1	TRBJ1-5	few
CASIDSGLNTDTQYF	TGTGCCAGCATCGATTCGGGGCTAAACACAGATACGCAGTATTTT	NA	TRBV2	TRBJ2-3	NA
CASSLVRVITEAFF	TGTGCCAGCAGCTTAGTCCGGGTTATCACTGAAGCTTTCTTT	NA	TRBV7-2	TRBJ1-1	NA
CSATQAFSEAFF	TGCAGTGCGACACAGGCTTTTTCTGAAGCTTTCTTT	NA	TRBV20-1	TRBJ1-1	few
CASSSTGGNTEAFF	TGTGCCAGCAGCTCGACAGGGGGCAACACTGAAGCTTTCTTT	TRBD1	TRBV7-9	TRBJ1-1	NA
CASSLPGTEGTEAFF	TGTGCCAGCAGCCTCCCCGGGACAGAGGGGACTGAAGCTTTCTTT	TRBD1	TRBV7-9	TRBJ1-1	NA
CASSRVGLTGLRTDTQYF	TGTGCCAGCAGCCGGGTTGGTCTTACCGGCCTTCGCACAGATACGCAGTATTTT	NA	TRBV11-2	TRBJ2-3	few
CSGAGEVGETQYF	TGCAGTGGAGCGGGAGAGGTCGGGGAGACCCAGTACTTC	TRBD2	TRBV20-1	TRBJ2-5	few
CASSTSYRNNEQFF	TGTGCCAGCAGCACTTCATACCGTAACAATGAGCAGTTCTTC	NA	TRBV6-1	TRBJ2-1	few
CSAINAWTTINEQFF	TGCAGTGCTATAAACGCGTGGACTACGATCAATGAGCAGTTCTTC	NA	TRBV20-1	TRBJ2-1	NA
CASSSVTGGRGSPLHF	TGTGCCAGCAGCTCCGTCACGGGGGGAAGGGGTTCACCCCTCCACTTT	NA	TRBV11-2	TRBJ1-6	NA
CASSLHRTGNGYTF	TGTGCCAGCAGTTTACACAGGACAGGGAATGGCTACACCTTC	TRBD1	TRBV12-3/TRBV12-4	TRBJ1-2	NA
CAISSFMVNQPQHF	TGTGCCATCAGTTCTTTTATGGTCAATCAGCCCCAGCATTTT	NA	TRBV10-3	TRBJ1-5	NA
CASSPSGLAGADTQYF	TGTGCCAGCAGCCCCTCGGGGCTAGCGGGAGCCGATACGCAGTATTTT	TRBD2	TRBV7-6	TRBJ2-3	NA
CASSYSGGIMNTEAFF	TGTGCCAGCAGTTACTCTGGAGGGATTATGAACACTGAAGCTTTCTTT	NA	TRBV6-5	TRBJ1-1	NA
CASSLSITDTQYF	TGTGCCAGCAGTTTATCGATCACAGATACGCAGTATTTT	NA	TRBV27	TRBJ2-3	few
CASSLGQGAVDTQYF	TGTGCCAGCAGCTTAGGACAGGGGGCGGTAGATACGCAGTATTTT	TRBD1	TRBV7-2	TRBJ2-3	once
CASSIPSGGNTEAFF	TGTGCCAGCAGTATTCCCTCGGGGGGCAATACTGAAGCTTTCTTT	NA	TRBV28	TRBJ1-1	few
CASSLHKGAKQYF	TGTGCCAGCAGCTTACACAAGGGGGCCAAGCAGTACTTC	TRBD1	TRBV7-9	TRBJ2-7	NA
CASRRQGGETQYF	TGTGCCAGCAGACGACAGGGTGGGGAGACCCAGTACTTC	TRBD1	TRBV6-1	TRBJ2-5	few
CASSAPGLWEQYF	TGTGCCAGCAGTGCACCTGGCTTGTGGGAGCAGTACTTC	NA	TRBV6-1	TRBJ2-7	once
CASSTLAGATGELFF	TGTGCCAGCAGCACACTAGCGGGAGCCACCGGGGAGCTGTTTTTT	TRBD2	TRBV7-2	TRBJ2-2	once
CASSYQGQGNYGYTF	TGTGCCAGCAGTTACCAGGGACAGGGAAACTATGGCTACACCTTC	TRBD1	TRBV6-5	TRBJ1-2	NA
CASSLAGVTYGYTF	TGTGCCAGCAGCTTAGCCGGCGTAACCTATGGCTACACCTTC	NA	TRBV7-2	TRBJ1-2	few
CASSSRGGGSTYGYTF	TGTGCCAGTAGTTCCCGAGGGGGGGGCTCGACCTATGGCTACACCTTC	NA	TRBV19	TRBJ1-2	NA
CASSTTGGVNNEQFF	TGTGCCAGCAGTACAACGGGGGGAGTCAACAATGAGCAGTTCTTC	TRBD2	TRBV7-9	TRBJ2-1	NA